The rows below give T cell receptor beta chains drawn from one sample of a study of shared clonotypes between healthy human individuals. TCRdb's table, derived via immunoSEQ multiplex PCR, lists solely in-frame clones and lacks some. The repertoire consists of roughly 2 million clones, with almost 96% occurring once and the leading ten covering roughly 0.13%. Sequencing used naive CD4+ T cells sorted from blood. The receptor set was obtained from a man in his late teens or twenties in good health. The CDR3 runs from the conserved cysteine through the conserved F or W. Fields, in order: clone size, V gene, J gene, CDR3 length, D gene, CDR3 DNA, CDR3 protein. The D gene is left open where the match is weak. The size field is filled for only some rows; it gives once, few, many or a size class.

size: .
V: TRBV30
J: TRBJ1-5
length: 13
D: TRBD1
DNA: TGTGCCTGGAGTCAGGGGGGCCGGGAGCCCCAGCATTTT
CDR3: CAWSQGGREPQHF

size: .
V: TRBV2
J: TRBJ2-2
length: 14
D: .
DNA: TGTGCCAGCAGTGCAACAGGCTTCACCGGGGAGCTGTTTTTT
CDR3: CASSATGFTGELFF

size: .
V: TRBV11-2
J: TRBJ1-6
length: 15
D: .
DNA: TGTGCCAGCAGCCCATGGTCGGGGGGGAATTCACCCCTCCACTTT
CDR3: CASSPWSGGNSPLHF

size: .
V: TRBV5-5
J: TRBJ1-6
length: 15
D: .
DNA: TGTGCCAGCAGCCGCGGGGGGACCTATAATTCACCCCTCCACTTT
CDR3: CASSRGGTYNSPLHF

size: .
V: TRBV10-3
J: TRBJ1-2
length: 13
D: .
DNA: TGTGCCATCAGTGTCACGGAGGAGAGTGGCTACACCTTC
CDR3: CAISVTEESGYTF

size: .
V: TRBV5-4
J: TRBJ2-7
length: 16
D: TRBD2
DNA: TGTGCCAGCAGCGAACCGACTAGCGGGAGGCCCTACGAGCAGTACTTC
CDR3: CASSEPTSGRPYEQYF

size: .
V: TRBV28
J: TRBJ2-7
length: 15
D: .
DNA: TGTGCCAGCAGTTCCGGGACACCTAGCACCTACGAGCAGTACTTC
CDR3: CASSSGTPSTYEQYF

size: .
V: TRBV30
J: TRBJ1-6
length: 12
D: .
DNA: TGTGCCTGGAGTCGAGTGAATTCACCCCTCCACTTT
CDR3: CAWSRVNSPLHF

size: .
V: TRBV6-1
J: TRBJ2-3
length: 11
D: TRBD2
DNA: TGTGCCAGCAGGACTAGCGCAGAGCAGTATTTT
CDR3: CASRTSAEQYF

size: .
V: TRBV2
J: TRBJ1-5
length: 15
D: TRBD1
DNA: TGTGCCAGCAGAAAAGACGACAGGGAGAATCAGCCCCAGCATTTT
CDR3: CASRKDDRENQPQHF

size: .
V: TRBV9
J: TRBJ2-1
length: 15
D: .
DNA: TGTGCCAGCAGCGTAGAAGGGTGGGCCGGTAATGAGCAGTTCTTC
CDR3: CASSVEGWAGNEQFF

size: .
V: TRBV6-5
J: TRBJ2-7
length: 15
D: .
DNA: TGTGCCAGCAGTTACTCGTCTAGGGGGGTAGGCGAGCAGTACTTC
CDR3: CASSYSSRGVGEQYF

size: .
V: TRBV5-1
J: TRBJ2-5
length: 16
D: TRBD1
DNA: TGCGCCAGCAGCTTACCACAGGGGAAGCGGCGGGAGACCCAGTACTTC
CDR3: CASSLPQGKRRETQYF

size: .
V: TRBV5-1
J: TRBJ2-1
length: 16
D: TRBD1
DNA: TGCGCCAGCAGCCTTGAAGGACAGGAAAGGTACAATGAGCAGTTCTTC
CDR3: CASSLEGQERYNEQFF

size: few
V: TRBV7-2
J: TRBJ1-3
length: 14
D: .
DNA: TGTGCCAGCAGCTTAAGATGGCAAACTGGCACCATATATTTT
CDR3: CASSLRWQTGTIYF

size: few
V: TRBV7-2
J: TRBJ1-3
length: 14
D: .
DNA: TGTGCCAGCAGCTTGGGAAACTCTGGAAACACCATATATTTT
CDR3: CASSLGNSGNTIYF

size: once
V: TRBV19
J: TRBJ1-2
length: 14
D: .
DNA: TGTGCCAGTAGTATATCGACAGTTAACTATGGCTACACCTTC
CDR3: CASSISTVNYGYTF

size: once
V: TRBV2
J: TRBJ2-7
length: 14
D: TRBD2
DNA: TGTGCCAGCAGAGCGAGGCTAGCGGACTACGAGCAGTACTTC
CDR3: CASRARLADYEQYF

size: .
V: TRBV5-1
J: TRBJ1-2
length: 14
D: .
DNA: TGCGCCAGCAGCTTAATGACAGGATTATATGGCTACACCTTC
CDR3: CASSLMTGLYGYTF

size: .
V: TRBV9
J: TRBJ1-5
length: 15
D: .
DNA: TGTGCCAGCAGCCCGCGCGAGGGGACCGCTAACCCCCAGCATTTT
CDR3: CASSPREGTANPQHF

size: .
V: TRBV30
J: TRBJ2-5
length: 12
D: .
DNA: TGTGCCTGGAGCCCCCCCGGAGAGACCCAGTACTTC
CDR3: CAWSPPGETQYF

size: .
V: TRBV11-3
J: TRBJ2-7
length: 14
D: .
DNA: TGTGCCAGCAGCCCTCATATTGGGGCCGGGGAGCAGTACTTC
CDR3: CASSPHIGAGEQYF

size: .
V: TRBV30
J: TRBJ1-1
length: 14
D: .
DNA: TGTGCCTGGAGTGGGGCAGGGGCGTATACTGAAGCTTTCTTT
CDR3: CAWSGAGAYTEAFF

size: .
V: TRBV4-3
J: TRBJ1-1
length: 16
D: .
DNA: TGCGCCAGCAGCCAAGGGTTGGGGTCTGGGGGCACTGAAGCTTTCTTT
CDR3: CASSQGLGSGGTEAFF